Below are 10 T cell receptor beta chains sequenced from a single sample in a study of CD8+ T cells in alopecia areata. Reverse transcribed after extraction, RNA yielded cDNA as the sequencing template. Clones were read by immunoSEQ multiplex PCR, and TCRdb kept only the in-frame ones, dropping some. The sample holds around 140,000 clones; around 58% are singletons and the top ten take about 6.8%. The source was CD4+ T cells sorted from blood, collected at week 0. The receptors originated from a human donor with alopecia areata.

This chain uses TRBV5-4 with TRBJ2-7; 8 nucleotides agree with TRBD2. J gave up 0 bases and V 4 bases, and 6 bases lay outside the gene matches. The germline CDR1 and CDR2 sequences are SGHNT and YYREEE (reference sequence). The CDR3 has 15 residues. Here the CDR3 DNA reads TGTGCCAGCAGCGATAGGCGGGGGGACTCCTACGAGCAGTACTTC. Residues: CASSDRRGDSYEQYF.

The genes are TRBV2 and TRBJ1-2, with 11 bases identical to TRBD1. V gave up 3 bases and J gave up 6 bases; unmatched junction bases: 3. This CDR3 is built from 14 residues. Germline loops: CDR1 SNHLY, CDR2 FYNNEI. The CDR3 region is CASSDGQGADGYTF. CDR3 nucleotides: TGTGCCAGCAGTGATGGACAGGGGGCGGATGGCTACACCTTC. The variable domain in full, completed from reference TRBV2 and TRBJ1-2, reads EPEVTQTPSHQVTQMGQEVILRCVPISNHLYFYWYRQILGQKVEFLVSFYNNEISEKSEIFDDQFSVERPDGSNFTLKIRSTKLEDSAMYFCASSDGQGADGYTFGSGTRLTVV.

With respect to this clone: Additional DNA sequences in this sample encode the identical CDR3. The V and J genes are TRBV30 and TRBJ1-5; perhaps TRBD1 as D (6 bases). Germline assignment: CDR1 GTSNPN and CDR2 SVGIG (reference sequence). This CDR3 has 14 amino acids. V was pared by 3 bases and J by 1 base, with 10 bases between. The CDR3 nucleotides read TGTGCCTGGAGGACCCAGGGGAGCAATCAGCCCCAGCATTTT. Its protein product is CAWRTQGSNQPQHF.

Only a few counts were recorded for this clone. The gene calls are TRBV27 and TRBJ2-7, with 8 positions matching TRBD1. The CDR3 runs 15 residues. The germline gives CDR1 MNHEY, CDR2 SMNVEV (reference sequence). The V and J ends lost 7 bases and 6 bases, in that order; junction bases with no gene match: 14. The CDR3 loop reads CASKRIPGQGSEQYF. The CDR3 DNA follows: TGTGCCAGCAAGCGAATACCAGGACAGGGCAGCGAGCAGTACTTC.

The chain recombines TRBV7-8 with TRBJ2-1, with TRBD1 matching 8 bases. The V gene end was trimmed by 0 bases and the J gene end by 2 bases; junction bases not matched to a gene: 3. CDR3 length: 16 residues. CDR1 is SGHVS, CDR2 FQNEAQ, per germline. The CDR3 spells CASSLAWTGPYNEQFF. CDR3 DNA: TGTGCCAGCAGCTTAGCCTGGACAGGGCCCTACAATGAGCAGTTCTTC.

V gene TRBV5-4 combines with J gene TRBJ1-5, with TRBD1 as a possible D gene (6 bases). Germline CDR1 SGHNT, CDR2 YYREEE (reference sequence). This CDR3 is 15 amino acids long. Trimming took 6 bases from V and 3 from J, leaving 16 bases between them. The CDR3 DNA follows: TGTGCCAGCACACCCGGGGGCACCTACAATCAGCCCCAGCATTTT. Its translation: CASTPGGTYNQPQHF.

This rearrangement joins TRBV30 to TRBJ2-2; D gene uncertain. The ends were cut back, 2 bases at V and 0 bases at J, with 13 bases in the middle. The CDR3 consists of 16 residues. Germline CDR1 and CDR2: GTSNPN and SVGIG (reference sequence). CDR3 DNA sequence: TGTGCCTGGAGTCGCCTCGGGCAGGCGAACACCGGGGAGCTGTTTTTT. Amino acid sequence: CAWSRLGQANTGELFF.

This chain links TRBV5-4 with TRBJ2-3; D ambiguous. V was trimmed by 4 bases and J by 6 bases, leaving 9 bases between them. The germline V gene has CDR1 SGHNT and CDR2 YYREEE (reference sequence). This CDR3 comprises 12 residues. DNA for the CDR3: TGTGCCAGCAGCCCGGAACGGGATACGCAGTATTTT. It is translated as CASSPERDTQYF.

In DNA form, the CDR3 reads TGCAGCGCCGAAAGGACAGGGGGGGAGGGAGCTTTCTTT. This translates into CSAERTGGEGAFF. This chain links TRBV29-1 with TRBJ1-1, with TRBD1 identical over 10 bases. CDR1 is SQVTM and CDR2 is ANQGSEA in the germline V gene. CDR3 size: 13 residues. V gave up 7 bases and J gave up 10 bases; unmatched junction bases: 12.

The V call is TRBV10-3, the J call TRBJ2-7, with D perhaps assigned TRBD1 or TRBD2 (7 bases each). CDR3 length equals 14 residues. CDR1 ENHRY and CDR2 SYGVKD come from the germline V gene. Trimming cost V 4 bases and J 2 bases, with 12 bases left between them. In DNA, the CDR3 is TGTGCCATCAGTGGGGCAGGGGGGGCCTACGAGCAGTACTTC. Translated, it gives CAISGAGGAYEQYF.